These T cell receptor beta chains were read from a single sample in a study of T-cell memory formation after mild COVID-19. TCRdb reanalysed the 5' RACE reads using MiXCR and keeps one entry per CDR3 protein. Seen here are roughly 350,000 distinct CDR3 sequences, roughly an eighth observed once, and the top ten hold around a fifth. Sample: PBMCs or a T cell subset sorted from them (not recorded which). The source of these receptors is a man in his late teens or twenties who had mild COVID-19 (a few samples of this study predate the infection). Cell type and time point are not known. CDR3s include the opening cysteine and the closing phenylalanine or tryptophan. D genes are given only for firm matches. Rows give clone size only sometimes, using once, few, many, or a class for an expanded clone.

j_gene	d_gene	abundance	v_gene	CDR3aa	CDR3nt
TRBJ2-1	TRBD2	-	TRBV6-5	CASSYSGLANNEQFF	TGTGCCAGCAGTTACTCGGGACTAGCGAACAATGAGCAGTTCTTC
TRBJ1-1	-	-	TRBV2	CASSPWSRTAVDTEAFF	TGTGCCAGCAGTCCCTGGTCACGGACAGCAGTCGACACTGAAGCTTTCTTT
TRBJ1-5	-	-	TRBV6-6	CASSNQNSNQPQHF	TGTGCCAGCAGTAATCAAAATAGCAATCAGCCCCAGCATTTT
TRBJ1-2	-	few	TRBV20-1	CSAAVANYGYTF	TGCAGTGCCGCAGTGGCTAACTATGGCTACACCTTC
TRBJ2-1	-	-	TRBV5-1	CASSLIPAPGDEQFF	TGCGCCAGCAGCTTGATCCCCGCACCTGGTGATGAGCAGTTCTTC
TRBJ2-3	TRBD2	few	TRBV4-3	CASSRGTSLTQYF	TGCGCCAGCAGCCGGGGGACTAGTCTTACGCAGTATTTT
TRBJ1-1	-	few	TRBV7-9	CASSTLQGVNTEAFF	TGTGCCAGCAGCACCCTACAGGGAGTGAACACTGAAGCTTTCTTT
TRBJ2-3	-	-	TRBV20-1	CSARDRELYTDTQYF	TGCAGTGCTAGAGACCGGGAGCTTTACACAGATACGCAGTATTTT
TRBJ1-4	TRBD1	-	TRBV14	CASSQRRGLRGVEKLFF	TGTGCCAGCAGCCAACGAAGGGGGCTCCGCGGGGTTGAAAAACTGTTTTTT
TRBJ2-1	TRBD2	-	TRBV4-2	CASSQRTSGGSDEQFF	TGTGCCAGCAGCCAACGGACTAGCGGGGGGAGTGATGAGCAGTTCTTC
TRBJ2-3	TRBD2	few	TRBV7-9	CASSLDPSGVTDTQYF	TGTGCCAGCAGCTTAGACCCTAGCGGGGTAACAGATACGCAGTATTTT
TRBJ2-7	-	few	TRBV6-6	CASSYIEGSYEQYF	TGTGCCAGCAGTTACATTGAGGGCTCCTACGAGCAGTACTTC
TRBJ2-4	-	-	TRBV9	CASSVEGGGKNIQYF	TGTGCCAGCAGCGTAGAAGGGGGAGGCAAAAACATTCAGTACTTC
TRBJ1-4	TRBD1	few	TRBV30	CAWSVSRGTGGFNEKLFF	TGTGCCTGGAGTGTGTCAAGAGGGACAGGGGGCTTTAATGAAAAACTGTTTTTT
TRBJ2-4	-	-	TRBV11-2	CASKRFDRKNIQYF	TGTGCCAGCAAACGATTTGACAGAAAAAACATTCAGTACTTC
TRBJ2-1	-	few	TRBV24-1	CATSKTGLRGNEQFF	TGTGCCACCAGTAAAACCGGGCTTAGAGGGAATGAGCAGTTCTTC
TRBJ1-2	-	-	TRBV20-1	CSGKQDLNGYGFTF	TGCAGTGGGAAGCAGGACCTAAATGGCTATGGCTTCACCTTC
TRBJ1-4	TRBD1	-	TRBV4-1	CASSLGQGPEKLFF	TGCGCCAGCAGCCTCGGACAGGGCCCGGAAAAACTGTTTTTT
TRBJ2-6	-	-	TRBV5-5	CASSLGPLMGQSGANVLTF	TGTGCCAGCAGCCTCGGCCCCCTCATGGGGCAATCTGGGGCCAACGTCCTGACTTTC
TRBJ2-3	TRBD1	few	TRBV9	CASSVGATGGSDKQYF	TGTGCCAGCAGCGTAGGGGCAACAGGGGGCTCAGATAAGCAGTATTTT
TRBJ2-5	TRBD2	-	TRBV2	CASRATSGETQYF	TGTGCCAGCAGAGCGACTAGCGGAGAGACCCAGTACTTC
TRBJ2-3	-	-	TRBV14	CASSLGGVVDTQYF	TGTGCCAGCAGCCTAGGCGGTGTGGTAGATACGCAGTATTTT
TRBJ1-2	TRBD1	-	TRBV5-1	CASSFGQGEKYGYTF	TGCGCCAGCAGCTTTGGACAGGGAGAAAAGTATGGCTACACCTTC
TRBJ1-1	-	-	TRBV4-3	CASSQVRTRNTEAFF	TGCGCCAGCAGCCAAGTCCGAACGAGAAACACTGAAGCTTTCTTT
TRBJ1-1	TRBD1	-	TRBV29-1	CSGGTGGGTEAFF	TGCAGCGGGGGGACAGGGGGAGGCACTGAAGCTTTCTTT
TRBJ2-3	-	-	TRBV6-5	CASSYRATSTDTQYF	TGTGCCAGCAGTTACAGGGCGACTAGCACAGATACGCAGTATTTT
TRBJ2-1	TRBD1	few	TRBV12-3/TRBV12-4	CASRQGWGEQFF	TGTGCCAGCAGACAGGGGTGGGGTGAGCAGTTCTTC
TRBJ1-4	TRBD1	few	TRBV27	CASSSLGTGGFGEKLFF	TGTGCCAGCAGTTCCCTCGGGACAGGGGGCTTTGGAGAAAAACTGTTTTTT
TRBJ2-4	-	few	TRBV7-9	CASSPLRAQNIQYF	TGTGCCAGCAGCCCCCTGAGGGCACAAAACATTCAGTACTTC
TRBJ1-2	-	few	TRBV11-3	CASSLKREWRAYGYTF	TGTGCCAGCAGCTTAAAGAGGGAATGGCGAGCCTATGGCTACACCTTC
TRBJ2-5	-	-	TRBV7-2	CAGQTQGGKTQYF	TGTGCCGGCCAAACCCAGGGAGGAAAGACCCAGTACTTC
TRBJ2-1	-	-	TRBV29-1	CSVEQRGRVVDEQFF	TGCAGCGTTGAACAGCGAGGCAGGGTTGTTGATGAGCAGTTCTTC
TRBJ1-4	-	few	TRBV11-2	CASSFQGWRREQTNEKLFF	TGTGCCAGCAGCTTCCAGGGTTGGCGCAGGGAGCAAACTAATGAAAAACTGTTTTTT
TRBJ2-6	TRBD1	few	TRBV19	CASSFSIDRAGANVLTF	TGTGCCAGTAGTTTTTCCATAGACAGGGCCGGGGCCAACGTCCTGACTTTC
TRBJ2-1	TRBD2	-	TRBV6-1	CASRGLAGGLRSYNEQFF	TGTGCCAGCAGGGGACTAGCGGGGGGCCTTAGATCCTACAATGAGCAGTTCTTC
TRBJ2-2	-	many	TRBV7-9	CASSPRNTGELFF	TGTGCCAGCAGCCCCAGAAACACCGGGGAGCTGTTTTTT
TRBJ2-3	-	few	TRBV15	CATSTVRGAGTDTQYF	TGTGCCACCAGCACCGTCCGGGGGGCTGGCACAGATACGCAGTATTTT
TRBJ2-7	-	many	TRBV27	CASSPTQVSYEQYF	TGTGCCAGCAGTCCCACACAGGTCTCCTACGAGCAGTACTTC
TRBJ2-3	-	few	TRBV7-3	CASSSLDGAGGTDTQYF	TGTGCCAGCAGCTCCTTGGACGGCGCCGGGGGCACAGATACGCAGTATTTT
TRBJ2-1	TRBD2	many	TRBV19	CASSPAGGSYNEQFF	TGTGCCAGTAGCCCAGCGGGGGGCTCCTACAATGAGCAGTTCTTC
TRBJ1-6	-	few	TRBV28	CASSYQLRQPLHF	TGTGCCAGCAGTTACCAGCTAAGGCAACCCCTCCACTTT
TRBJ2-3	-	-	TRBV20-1	CSARDWLAADTQYF	TGCAGTGCTAGAGATTGGCTAGCCGCGGATACGCAGTATTTT
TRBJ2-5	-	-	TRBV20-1	CSARALIGPGSEETQYF	TGCAGTGCTAGAGCCCTGATCGGCCCAGGGAGTGAGGAGACCCAGTACTTC
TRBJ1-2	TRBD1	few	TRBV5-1	CASSLRSTGKGDYGYTF	TGCGCCAGCAGCTTGCGATCGACAGGGAAGGGGGACTATGGCTACACCTTC
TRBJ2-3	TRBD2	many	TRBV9	CASSVARLAGEDTQYF	TGTGCCAGCAGCGTAGCGAGACTAGCGGGAGAAGATACGCAGTATTTT
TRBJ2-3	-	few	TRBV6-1	CASSVRGEDTQYF	TGTGCCAGCAGTGTGCGAGGGGAAGATACGCAGTATTTT
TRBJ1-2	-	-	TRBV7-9	CASSQIPGLWEGYTF	TGTGCCAGCAGCCAGATTCCAGGACTGTGGGAGGGCTACACCTTC
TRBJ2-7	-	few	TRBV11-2	CASRNSAAYEQYF	TGTGCCAGCAGGAACTCCGCCGCCTACGAGCAGTACTTC
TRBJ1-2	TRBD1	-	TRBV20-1	CSARPGQGVYGYTF	TGCAGTGCTAGACCGGGACAGGGGGTTTATGGCTACACCTTC
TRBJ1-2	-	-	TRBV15	CATSRAGTVSYGYTF	TGTGCCACCAGCAGAGCAGGGACCGTAAGCTATGGCTACACCTTC
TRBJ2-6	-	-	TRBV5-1	CASRQVTGANVLTF	TGCGCCAGCAGGCAGGTAACTGGGGCCAACGTCCTGACTTTC
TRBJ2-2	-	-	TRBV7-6	CASSKGSLAGELFF	TGTGCCAGCAGCAAGGGTAGCCTTGCCGGGGAGCTGTTTTTT
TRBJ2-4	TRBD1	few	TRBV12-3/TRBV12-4	CASSGGQLAKNIQYF	TGTGCCAGCAGTGGGGGACAGCTAGCCAAAAACATTCAGTACTTC
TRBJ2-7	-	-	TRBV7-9	CASSMPWRGRREQYF	TGTGCCAGCAGCATGCCCTGGAGGGGCCGCCGAGAGCAGTACTTC
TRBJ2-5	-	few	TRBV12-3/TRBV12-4	CASSYASRETQYF	TGTGCCAGCAGTTATGCTAGCAGAGAGACCCAGTACTTC
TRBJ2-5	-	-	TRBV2	CASRVAETQYF	TGTGCCAGCCGGGTAGCGGAGACCCAGTACTTC
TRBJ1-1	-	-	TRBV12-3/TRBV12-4	CASSAQSQNTEAFF	TGTGCCAGCAGTGCCCAGAGCCAGAACACTGAAGCTTTCTTT
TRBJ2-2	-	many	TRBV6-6	CASSYRAANTGELFF	TGTGCCAGCAGTTACAGGGCAGCGAACACCGGGGAGCTGTTTTTT
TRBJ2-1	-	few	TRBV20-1	CARGSQSDNEQFF	TGCGCAAGGGGTTCCCAATCGGACAATGAGCAGTTCTTC
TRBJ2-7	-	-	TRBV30	CAWSVLRGYEQYF	TGTGCCTGGAGTGTACTGAGGGGCTACGAGCAGTACTTC